A few counts support the clone carrying this TCR beta chain. Its cognate antigen is unknown. The record originates from a study of CD8 T cells in ankylosing spondylitis. Findings and caveats of the study: Clones linked to the disease showed a CD8+ phenotype. They occurred at relatively low frequencies in peripheral blood. Earlier work had already found some motif variants in reactive arthritis synovial fluid and blood. The clones that were linked to disease were reported to be significantly enriched in matched synovial fluid samples from ankylosing spondylitis patients. Apparently characteristic of ankylosing spondylitis blood was a TCR beta motif (fewer than ten highly homologous variants).

By quantitative 5'-RACE with molecular barcodes, the TCR beta libraries were made. From the 5' RACE reads, TCRdb called clonotypes with MiXCR, one entry per CDR3 protein. Of around 440,000 distinct CDR3 sequences listed, about a sixth were seen once; the top ten hold about 0.94%. CDR1 SGHRS and CDR2 YFSETQ come from the germline V gene. V shed 3 bases, J shed 2 bases, and the junction held 9 bases outside the gene matches. This CDR3 contains 16 residues. The V and J genes are TRBV5-1 and TRBJ1-1; TRBD1 agrees at 8 bases. Sequencing input: blood, either unsorted or a sorted T cell fraction (not recorded which). The origin of this receptor is a male donor with ankylosing spondylitis. In nucleotides, the CDR3 is TGCGCCAGCAGCTCCGACAGGGGCACCCTAAACACTGAAGCTTTCTTT. Amino acids: CASSSDRGTLNTEAFF.